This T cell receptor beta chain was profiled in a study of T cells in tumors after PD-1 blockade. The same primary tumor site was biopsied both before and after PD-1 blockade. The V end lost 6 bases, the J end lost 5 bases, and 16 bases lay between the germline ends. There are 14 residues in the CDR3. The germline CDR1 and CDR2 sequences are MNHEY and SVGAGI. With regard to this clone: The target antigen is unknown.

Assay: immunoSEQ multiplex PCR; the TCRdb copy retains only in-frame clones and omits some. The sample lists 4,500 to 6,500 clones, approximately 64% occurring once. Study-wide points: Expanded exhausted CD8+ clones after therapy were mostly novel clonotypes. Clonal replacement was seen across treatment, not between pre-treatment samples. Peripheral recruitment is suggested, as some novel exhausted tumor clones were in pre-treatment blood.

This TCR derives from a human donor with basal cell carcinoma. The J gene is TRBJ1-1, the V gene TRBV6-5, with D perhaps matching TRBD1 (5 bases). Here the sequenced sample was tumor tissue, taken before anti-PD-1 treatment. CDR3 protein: CASRLGTAGTEAFF. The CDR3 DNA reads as TGTGCCAGCAGGCTCGGGACGGCGGGGACTGAAGCTTTCTTT.